This entry is about one TCR beta chain. It has no known antigen specificity. No base-level quality is on record; no much larger clone is a single base apart. In the paper's terms, the time point label means: baseline before first vaccination. Vaccinee samples came from UK trials COV001 and COV002, including a single-blind randomized controlled phase 2/3 trial of AZD1222 (ChAdOx1 nCoV-19) in healthy adults. For TCRbeta chain sequencing, PBMC samples from trial participants were taken at day 0 and at day 28 after the second dose. After removal of 6 bases from V and 5 bases from J, the junction retains 7 bases not matched to a gene. The CDR3 numbers 16 residues from cysteine through phenylalanine. Only the CDR3 region is kept as DNA, spanning 48 bases read in frame from base 1. Looking up the germline V gene (reference sequence) yields CDR1 MNHEY and CDR2 SMNVEV. The data are from a study of T cell responses to AZD1222 COVID-19 vaccine (dated by TCRdb to about 2021). About the study as a whole: AZD1222 recipients whose second dose came at about 4 weeks and those whose second dose came at about 12 weeks were combined into one group, since spike-specific TCR depth and breadth did not differ between the two schedules. A total of under 250 trial participants underwent TCR sequencing, of whom about 210 had received two doses of AZD1222 and roughly 26 had received two doses of the MenACWY control vaccine. Trial participants were enrolled by age into subgroups of 18-55, 56-69 and 70-plus years, and around 150, 29 and 61 TCR-sequenced participants, respectively, were included in these subgroups.

What the research found in general, with its limitations: No day 14 peak-response samples were available, so repertoires were characterized only after the peak T cell response. Reportedly, close to half of the unique spike-specific TCRs recognized epitopes lying outside the regions that are mutated in the B.1.351 and B.1.1.7 variants. Spike-specific TCR breadth and depth rose significantly after two AZD1222 doses compared with day 0 and with MenACWY recipients. CD4 TCRs associated with the vaccine covered the entire spike protein, and the dominant responses were in regions 160-218 and 743-854. Participants were mostly white British and included more females than males, and it was suggested by the authors that clonal diversity may have been underestimated. In the small 56-69-year group, the increase in depth fell short of significance, most likely because of low power. Conclusions about previously exposed vaccinees were limited because only six AZD1222 recipients were SARS-CoV-2 seropositive at baseline.

The CDR3 regions of human TCRbeta chains were analyzed by immunosequencing. The authors processed their data as follows. TCRs in the repertoires were compared against a reference library of SARS-CoV-2-specific TCRs that had been generated with the MIRA antigen-specificity platform. Breadth meant the fraction of unique TCRs that were SARS-CoV-2-associated, whereas depth meant the fraction of total T cells that were SARS-CoV-2-associated. Using the MIRA data, each spike-specific TCR was mapped to the spike region that the TCR reacts to and placed in a CD4 or CD8 class. Log10-transformed breadth and depth values were compared by one-way ANOVA with Sidak's multiple comparisons tests. TCRdb took this table from immuneACCESS and kept in-frame rearrangements with V and J called. Such tables lack part of the clones; where checked against another copy, unresolved V genes explain under half of the gap, and the rest is unexplained. Clone size and the V and J calls come from that table; the DNA yielded D and trimming. The sample records about 120,000 clones, less than 90% of which are singletons. Of the sample, about 10% is held by the ten largest clones.

This receptor was obtained from an adult in good health. The specimen was peripheral blood, collected on day 0 of AZD1222 vaccination. In this chain, TRBV27 is recombined with TRBJ1-6; 10 central nucleotides agree with TRBD1. CDR3 loop: CASRKTGGGDNSPLHF. The DNA is as follows: TGTGCCAGCAGGAAGACAGGGGGCGGAGATAATTCACCCCTCCACTTT.